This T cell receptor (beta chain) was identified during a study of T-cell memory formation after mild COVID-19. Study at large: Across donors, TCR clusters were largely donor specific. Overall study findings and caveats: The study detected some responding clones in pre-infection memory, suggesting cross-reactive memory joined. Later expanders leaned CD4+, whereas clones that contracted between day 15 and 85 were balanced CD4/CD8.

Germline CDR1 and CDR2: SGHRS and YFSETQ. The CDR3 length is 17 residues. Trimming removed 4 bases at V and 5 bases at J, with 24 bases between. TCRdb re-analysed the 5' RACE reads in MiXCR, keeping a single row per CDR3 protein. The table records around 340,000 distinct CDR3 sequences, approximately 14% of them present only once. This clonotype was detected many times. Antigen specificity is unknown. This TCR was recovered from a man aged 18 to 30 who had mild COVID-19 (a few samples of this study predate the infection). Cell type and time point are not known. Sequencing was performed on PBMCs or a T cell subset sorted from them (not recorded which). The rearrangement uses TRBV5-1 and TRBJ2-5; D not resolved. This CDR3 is CASSQVGSLGKRETQYF. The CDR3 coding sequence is TGCGCCAGCAGCCAGGTGGGGTCCCTAGGGAAACGTGAGACCCAGTACTTC.